This TCR beta chain stems from a study of identical twins. Findings of the study overall: An excess of low generation probability was shown by twin-shared out-of-frame alpha sequences. Conclusions were drawn cross-sectionally by statistical analysis, without following the same donors.

The CDR3 runs to 15 residues. The trim removed 6 bases at V and 4 bases at J, leaving 11 bases unmatched. In TCRdb, the 5' RACE reads were re-called with MiXCR into one record per CDR3 protein. The sample has 450,000 to 650,000 distinct CDR3 sequences; over 8.5% are singletons. This clonotype was detected only a few times. Its antigen remains unknown. These data were also filed under a second study, of yellow fever vaccine responses in identical twins.

The clonotype originates from a woman between 18 and 29 years old in good health. The J gene is TRBJ1-2, the V gene TRBV12-3 or TRBV12-4; TRBD1 aligns across 7 bases. Sequencing was performed on PBMCs. The CDR3 DNA reads TGTGCCAGCAGCTTCACAGGGGAGTACATCTATGGCTACACCTTC. Translation: CASSFTGEYIYGYTF.